This is a list of T cell receptor beta chains from one sample in a study of shared clonotypes between healthy human individuals. Profiled with immunoSEQ multiplex PCR; TCRdb holds only in-frame clones, not every one. Of roughly 1 million clones listed, approximately 72% are singletons. The sequenced sample consisted of memory CD4+ T cells sorted from blood. The receptors were sampled from a man aged 18 to 30 in good health. Both conserved end residues are part of each CDR3. A D gene is named only where the DNA matches it firmly. Size is omitted from some rows. Given values are once, few, many or a class for expanded clones.

v_call	j_call	clone_size	d_call	cdr3_aa	cdr3_nt
TRBV27	TRBJ1-2	-	-	CASRTGPTGYTF	TGTGCCAGCAGGACAGGTCCCACTGGCTACACCTTC
TRBV4-3	TRBJ1-2	-	-	CASSQDLGYGFGGF	TGCGCCAGCAGCCAAGATTTGGGGTACGGTTTTGGCGGCTTC
TRBV6-1	TRBJ1-6	many	-	CASSPNARRTPLHF	TGTGCCAGCAGTCCCAATGCCCGAAGGACACCCCTCCACTTT
TRBV10-3	TRBJ1-5	once	TRBD1	CAISESLAGGRQPQHF	TGTGCCATCAGTGAGTCGTTGGCAGGGGGACGGCAGCCCCAGCATTTT
TRBV7-9	TRBJ2-7	-	-	CASSSELIRYEQYF	TGTGCCAGCAGCTCTGAACTTATCCGTTACGAGCAGTACTTC
TRBV5-1	TRBJ2-5	few	TRBD2	CASSRTSGQETQYF	TGCGCCAGCAGCCGGACTAGCGGGCAAGAGACCCAGTACTTC
TRBV13	TRBJ1-2	-	TRBD1	CASSLGRGLYYGYTF	TGTGCCAGCAGCTTAGGCAGGGGGCTTTACTATGGCTACACCTTC
TRBV4-3	TRBJ2-7	-	-	CASSQDRARGYEQYF	TGCGCCAGCAGCCAAGATCGCGCCAGGGGCTACGAGCAGTACTTC
TRBV5-1	TRBJ2-2	-	TRBD2	CASSWASGRTGELFF	TGCGCCAGCAGCTGGGCTAGCGGGAGAACCGGGGAGCTGTTTTTT
TRBV5-1	TRBJ2-3	once	TRBD2	CASSPGTSGLRGTDTQYF	TGCGCCAGCAGCCCCGGGACTAGCGGCCTCAGAGGCACAGATACGCAGTATTTT
TRBV30	TRBJ2-6	-	-	CAWSVTGYGANVLTF	TGTGCCTGGAGTGTTACCGGGTACGGGGCCAACGTCCTGACTTTC
TRBV27	TRBJ1-6	-	-	CASKEWGHPDSPLHF	TGTGCCAGCAAAGAATGGGGACACCCCGATTCACCCCTCCACTTT
TRBV11-3	TRBJ2-1	-	-	CASSLGTKATNEQFF	TGTGCCAGCAGCTTAGGGACTAAGGCCACCAATGAGCAGTTCTTC
TRBV27	TRBJ1-5	few	-	CASSSGTLVLNQPQHF	TGTGCCAGCAGTTCCGGGACCTTGGTCTTGAACCAGCCCCAGCATTTT
TRBV5-5	TRBJ1-1	few	-	CASSQGNTEAFF	TGTGCCAGCAGTCAGGGGAACACTGAAGCTTTCTTT
TRBV28	TRBJ1-1	few	-	CASSLRGKAFF	TGTGCCAGCAGTTTACGTGGAAAAGCTTTCTTT
TRBV7-3	TRBJ2-3	-	TRBD2	CASSSRGGSTDTQYF	TGTGCCAGCAGCTCCCGGGGGGGCAGCACAGATACGCAGTATTTT
TRBV18	TRBJ1-3	-	-	CASSPDNSGNTIYF	TGTGCCAGCTCACCAGACAACTCTGGAAACACCATATATTTT
TRBV7-2	TRBJ2-7	once	TRBD2	CASSSSGRGNPGVYF	TGTGCCAGCAGCTCTAGCGGGAGAGGCAACCCGGGGGTGTACTTC
TRBV11-2	TRBJ1-1	-	TRBD1	CASSQGGNAFF	TGTGCCAGCAGCCAGGGGGGAAACGCTTTCTTT
TRBV7-2	TRBJ2-2	-	-	CASSLWGADTGELFF	TGTGCCAGCAGCTTATGGGGGGCGGACACCGGGGAGCTGTTTTTT
TRBV4-1	TRBJ2-1	-	-	CASSPRPYNEQFF	TGCGCCAGCAGCCCCCGCCCTTACAATGAGCAGTTCTTC
TRBV5-1	TRBJ1-6	-	TRBD1	CASSLSGQGYSPLHF	TGCGCCAGCAGCTTGTCCGGACAGGGATATTCACCCCTCCACTTT
TRBV19	TRBJ1-5	-	-	CASSTLKVPNQPQHF	TGTGCCAGTAGTACCCTGAAGGTTCCTAATCAGCCCCAGCATTTT
TRBV19	TRBJ1-1	-	TRBD1	CASKTGGNTEAFF	TGTGCCAGTAAGACAGGGGGGAACACTGAAGCTTTCTTT
TRBV28	TRBJ2-1	-	-	CASSSAPAEQFF	TGTGCCAGCAGTAGTGCCCCGGCGGAGCAGTTCTTC
TRBV5-1	TRBJ2-7	-	TRBD2	CASSSSGLGPYEQYF	TGCGCCAGCAGCTCGAGTGGACTAGGACCCTACGAGCAGTACTTC
TRBV29-1	TRBJ2-3	-	TRBD2	CSVMGASGAPDTQYF	TGCAGCGTGATGGGGGCTAGCGGGGCTCCAGATACGCAGTATTTT
TRBV7-7	TRBJ2-3	-	-	CASSLGTPPTDTQYF	TGTGCTAGCAGCTTGGGGACTCCGCCCACAGATACGCAGTATTTT
TRBV6-1	TRBJ1-2	-	-	CASSEPGYGYTF	TGTGCCAGCAGTGAACCTGGGTATGGCTACACCTTC
TRBV7-2	TRBJ2-7	-	TRBD2	CATQRTSGTYEQYF	TGTGCCACACAGAGGACTAGCGGGACCTACGAGCAGTACTTC
TRBV5-6	TRBJ2-7	-	-	CASSPLDGYEQYF	TGTGCCAGCAGCCCTTTGGACGGCTACGAGCAGTACTTC
TRBV29-1	TRBJ1-2	-	TRBD1	CSVGMRGQSNYGYTF	TGCAGCGTCGGGATGAGGGGACAGTCGAACTATGGCTACACCTTC
TRBV5-1	TRBJ1-1	-	-	CASSVVAGSTEAFF	TGCGCCAGCAGCGTTGTCGCTGGGTCCACTGAAGCTTTCTTT
TRBV11-2	TRBJ2-1	-	TRBD2	CASSPGLERSNEQFF	TGTGCCAGCAGCCCCGGACTAGAGCGAAGCAATGAGCAGTTCTTC
TRBV7-9	TRBJ1-1	-	-	CASSSDRQMNTEAFF	TGTGCCAGCAGCTCAGACAGACAGATGAACACTGAAGCTTTCTTT
TRBV2	TRBJ1-5	-	TRBD1	CASSVGQGGSQPQHF	TGTGCCAGCAGTGTGGGACAGGGAGGGAGTCAGCCCCAGCATTTT
TRBV11-3	TRBJ2-1	once	-	CASSLAGQWDNEQFF	TGTGCCAGCAGCTTAGCTGGACAGTGGGACAATGAGCAGTTCTTC
TRBV27	TRBJ2-2	-	-	CASTPRGGRVGELFF	TGTGCCAGCACCCCAAGAGGGGGGCGGGTCGGGGAGCTGTTTTTT